The 17 T cell receptor beta chains in this list originate from one sample, sequenced in a study of Ad26.COV2.S vaccination and SARS-CoV-2 variants. Treatment given: approximately 18 received Ad26.COV2.S at low or high dose, single or two shots; about 5 received placebo; per-sample allocation not given. The samples were gathered on day 63 after the first injection of vaccine or placebo. The protocol was immunoSEQ multiplex PCR, while the TCRdb copy is restricted to in-frame clones and leaves out a portion. The sample consists of about 380,000 clones, 80% to 90% of them appearing once. The material was peripheral blood, obtained in a trial of Ad26.COV2.S vaccine versus placebo. The receptors were sampled from a person aged 18-65 years who received the Ad26.COV2.S COVID-19 vaccine or a placebo.

This chain joins TRBV30 and TRBJ1-4, with a weak D call TRBD1 (6 bases). Germline values: CDR1 GTSNPN, CDR2 SVGIG (reference sequence). Trimming removed 5 bases at V and 6 bases at J, with 16 bases between. The CDR3 is 14 residues long. CDR3 amino acids: CAWGPAGGHEKLFF. The CDR3 bases are TGTGCCTGGGGGCCCGCCGGGGGCCATGAAAAACTGTTTTTT.

The chain is built from TRBV10-3 and TRBJ1-1; TRBD1 matches 10 bases. Germline CDR1 and CDR2: ENHRY and SYGVKD. This CDR3 contains 13 residues. Trimming removed 6 bases from V and 4 bases from J; junction bases left unmatched: 2. CDR3 bases: TGTGCCATCAGGACAGGGGGCTTCACTGAAGCTTTCTTT. Translation gives CAIRTGGFTEAFF.

J is TRBJ2-7 and V is TRBV9, with 8 bases matching TRBD2. This CDR3 comprises 15 residues. Trimming removed 3 bases from V and 6 bases from J; junction bases left unmatched: 11. Germline CDR1 reads SGDLS; CDR2 reads YYNGEE. CDR3 region: CASSGTGGPSGEQYF. DNA of the CDR3: TGTGCCAGCAGCGGCACGGGAGGGCCTTCGGGCGAGCAGTACTTC.

The chain links TRBV18 to TRBJ1-1, with D possibly TRBD1 on 6 matching bases. V lost 8 bases to trimming and J lost 5 bases, with 18 bases between them. The germline gives CDR1 KGHSH, CDR2 LQKENI. The CDR3 totals 14 residues. CDR3 protein: CASERGRGETEAFF. CDR3 sequence (DNA): TGTGCCAGCGAACGGGGGCGCGGGGAAACTGAAGCTTTCTTT.

This chain connects TRBV5-4 to TRBJ2-5; 8 bases match TRBD2. The ends lost 4 bases at V and 4 bases at J; junction bases unmatched: 9. The CDR3 has 15 residues. Germline loops: CDR1 SGHNT, CDR2 YYREEE (reference sequence). In DNA form, the CDR3 reads TGTGCCAGCAGCCTTAGGACTAGCCTAGGAGAGACCCAGTACTTC. Its protein is CASSLRTSLGETQYF.

This chain joins TRBV27 and TRBJ1-4; 7 bases match TRBD1. The ends lost 0 bases at V and 0 bases at J; junction bases unmatched: 13. Germline values: CDR1 MNHEY, CDR2 SMNVEV (reference sequence). The CDR3 length is 20 residues. The CDR3: CASSLSPTGYGTATNEKLFF. In DNA form, the CDR3 reads TGTGCCAGCAGTTTATCGCCCACAGGGTATGGGACAGCAACTAATGAAAAACTGTTTTTT.

This chain uses TRBV4-1 with TRBJ2-7; possible D gene TRBD2, 6 bases. Germline V gene sequence: CDR1 MGHRA, CDR2 YSYEKL. This CDR3 has 14 residues. Trimming removed 4 bases at V and 4 bases at J, with 14 bases between. The CDR3 DNA is TGCGCCAGCAGCCCCGGGACTTCTCATTACGAGCAGTACTTC. Its protein product is CASSPGTSHYEQYF.

The chain uses TRBV7-8 and TRBJ1-2; tentative D call: TRBD1 (6 bases). V was pared by 0 bases and J by 2 bases, with 16 bases between. The CDR3 covers 17 residues. Germline V gene data show CDR1 as SGHVS and CDR2 as FQNEAQ. This chain's CDR3 is CASSLALIGGPNYGYTF. The CDR3 DNA is TGTGCCAGCAGCTTAGCGCTAATCGGGGGGCCGAACTATGGCTACACCTTC.

The chain joins TRBV6-5 to TRBJ2-3; D is ambiguous. Germline V gene sequence: CDR1 MNHEY, CDR2 SVGAGI. This CDR3 comprises 13 residues. Trimming took 6 bases from V and 2 from J, leaving 9 bases between them. CDR3 region: CASRDGFTDTQYF. The CDR3 DNA reads as TGTGCCAGCAGGGACGGATTCACAGATACGCAGTATTTT.

This chain connects TRBV9 to TRBJ1-2; a weak D match, TRBD1 (5 bases). The CDR3 sequence is 15 residues long. Germline V gene lookup returns CDR1 SGDLS and CDR2 YYNGEE. Trimming removed 0 bases from V and 3 bases from J, with 12 bases in between. The CDR3 DNA reads TGTGCCAGCAGCGTAGAAGGGGTAGCTGACTATGGCTACACCTTC. Translated, it gives CASSVEGVADYGYTF.

The rearrangement links TRBV4-2 to TRBJ1-1; D unclear. Trimming removed 4 bases at V and 4 bases at J, with 13 bases between. The CDR3 extends over 14 amino acids. CDR1 and CDR2 (germline): LGHNA, YNFKEQ. The CDR3 sequence is CASSPTLEVTEAFF. In DNA form, the CDR3 reads TGTGCCAGCAGCCCTACCTTGGAAGTCACTGAAGCTTTCTTT.

The rearrangement joins TRBV20-1 to TRBJ2-1; a weak D match, TRBD1 (6 bases). There are 15 residues in the CDR3. The germline V gene encodes CDR1 DFQATT and CDR2 SNEGSKA (reference sequence). The ends were cut back, 3 bases at V and 5 bases at J, with 17 bases in the middle. The CDR3 DNA reads as TGCAGTGCTAGTGGGGTGGGGACAATAAACAATGAGCAGTTCTTC. Translated, it gives CSASGVGTINNEQFF.

This clone was seen a handful of times. The chain is built from TRBV6-5 and TRBJ1-3; 8 bases align to TRBD1. V shed 6 bases, J shed 7 bases, and the junction held 8 bases outside the gene matches. Germline assignment: CDR1 MNHEY and CDR2 SVGAGI. The CDR3 extends over 14 amino acids. The CDR3 region is CASRVQGVGNTIYF. As DNA, the CDR3 is TGTGCCAGCAGAGTACAGGGGGTCGGCAACACCATATATTTT.

This clone was seen a single time. The CDR3 sequence is CASRRQVTDTQYF. The CDR3 coding sequence is TGCGCCAGCAGACGACAGGTCACCGATACGCAGTATTTT. The chain combines TRBV5-1 with TRBJ2-3, with D perhaps matching TRBD1 (6 bases). Germline loops: CDR1 SGHRS, CDR2 YFSETQ. The CDR3 runs to 13 residues. The ends were cut back, 5 bases at V and 6 bases at J, with 13 bases in the middle.

This clone is a singleton in its sample. V is TRBV5-5 and J is TRBJ1-2; D uncertain. This CDR3 comprises 13 residues. Trimming removed 4 bases at V and 6 bases at J, with 13 bases between. Germline lookup yields CDR1 SGHKS and CDR2 YYEKEE (reference sequence). CDR3 loop: CASSPDGWDGYTF. The CDR3 DNA is TGTGCCAGCAGCCCCGACGGTTGGGATGGCTACACCTTC.

The rearrangement uses TRBV6-5 and TRBJ2-2; D perhaps matches TRBD1 (6 bases). This CDR3 is built from 15 residues. Germline V lookup: CDR1 MNHEY, CDR2 SVGAGI. Trimming removed 8 bases at V and 6 bases at J, with 19 bases between. The DNA of the CDR3 is TGTGCCAGCCGGAGGCCACAGGGCAATGCCGGGGAGCTGTTTTTT. It encodes CASRRPQGNAGELFF.

Concerning this clone itself: The junction does not match germline at one end; this may be a read error. The chain links TRBV2 to TRBJ2-2; a possible D gene is TRBD2 (6 bases). Germline V gene data show CDR1 as SNHLY and CDR2 as FYNNEI. The CDR3 extends over 18 amino acids. This chain's CDR3 is CASSEALRDWGEDGKLFF. The CDR3 region has the DNA TGTGCCAGCAGTGAAGCGCTTCGAGATTGGGGGGAGGACGGGAAGCTGTTTTTT.